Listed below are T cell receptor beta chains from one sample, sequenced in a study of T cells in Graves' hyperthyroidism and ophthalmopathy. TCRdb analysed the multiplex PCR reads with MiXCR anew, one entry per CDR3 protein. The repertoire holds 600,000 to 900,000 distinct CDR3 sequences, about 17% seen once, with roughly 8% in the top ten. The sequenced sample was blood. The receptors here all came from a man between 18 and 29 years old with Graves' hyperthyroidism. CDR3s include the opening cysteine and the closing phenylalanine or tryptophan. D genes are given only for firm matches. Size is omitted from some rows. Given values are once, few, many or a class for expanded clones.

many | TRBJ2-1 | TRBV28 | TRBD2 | TGTGCCAGCAGTCGACCGTCGACTAGCGGGAGGAACAATGAGCAGTTCTTC | CASSRPSTSGRNNEQFF
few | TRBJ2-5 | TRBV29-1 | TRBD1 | TGCAGCGTTGAAAAGGGGGCAGGGGGCCAACAGACCCAGTACTTC | CSVEKGAGGQQTQYF
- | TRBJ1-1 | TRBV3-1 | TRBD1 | TGTGCCAGCAGCCAATTTGCCGGGACAGACGATGGATTGAACACTGAAGCTTTCTTT | CASSQFAGTDDGLNTEAFF
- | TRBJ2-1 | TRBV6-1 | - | TGTGCCAGCAGACAAGCAGGGAATGAGCAGTTCTTC | CASRQAGNEQFF
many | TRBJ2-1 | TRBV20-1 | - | TGCAGTGCTCCCTGGGGAGTGATTAAAGGCAATGAGCAGTTCTTC | CSAPWGVIKGNEQFF
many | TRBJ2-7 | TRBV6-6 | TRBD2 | TGTGCCAGCAGTTACTCGTCTAGCGGATACGAGCAGTACTTC | CASSYSSSGYEQYF
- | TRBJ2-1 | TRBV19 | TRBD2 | TGTGCCAGTAGTCCCTCGGGACTAGCGGGAGCGCGTGAGCAGTTCTTC | CASSPSGLAGAREQFF
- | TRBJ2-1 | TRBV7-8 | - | TGTGCCAGCAGCCCCCGGGGTAGAAACTCCTACAATGAGCAGTTCTTC | CASSPRGRNSYNEQFF
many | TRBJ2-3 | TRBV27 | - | TGTGCCAGCAAAAATGGAGTGTTCCTCACAGATACGCAGTATTTT | CASKNGVFLTDTQYF
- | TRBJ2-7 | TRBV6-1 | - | TGTGCCAGCAGTGAAGCCGGGCCAAAGACGGGGCAGTACTTC | CASSEAGPKTGQYF
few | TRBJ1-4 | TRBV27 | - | TGTGCCAGCCAAAAGGACAGCTTTAATGAAAAACTGTTTTTT | CASQKDSFNEKLFF
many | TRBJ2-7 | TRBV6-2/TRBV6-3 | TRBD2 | TGTGCCAGCAGTTACGACAAAACTAGCGGGGACTACGAGCAGTACTTC | CASSYDKTSGDYEQYF
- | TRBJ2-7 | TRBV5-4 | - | TGTGCCAGCAGCGACAGGCGAACCTACGAGCAGTACTTC | CASSDRRTYEQYF
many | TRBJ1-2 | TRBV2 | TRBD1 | TGTGCCAGCTCGGACAGGAGCTATGGCTACACCTTC | CASSDRSYGYTF
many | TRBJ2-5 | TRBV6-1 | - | TGTGCCAGCAGTGAGACTGACTGGGAGACCCAGTACTTC | CASSETDWETQYF
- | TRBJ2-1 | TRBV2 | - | TGTGCCAGCAGTGAAGAACGGGGATCCTACAATGAGCAGTTCTTC | CASSEERGSYNEQFF
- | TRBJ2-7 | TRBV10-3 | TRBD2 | TGTGCCATCAGACAGGAGGGAGGGCTCTACGAGCAGTACTTC | CAIRQEGGLYEQYF
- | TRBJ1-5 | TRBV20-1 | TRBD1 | TGCAGTGCTAGAGATATCACTTGGGACAGGGCGGGCAATCAGCCCCAGCATTTT | CSARDITWDRAGNQPQHF
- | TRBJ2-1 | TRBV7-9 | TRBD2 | TGTGCCAGCAGTCGGACTAGCGGGAGTGCCTACAATGAGCAGTTCTTC | CASSRTSGSAYNEQFF
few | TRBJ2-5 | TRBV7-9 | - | TGTGCCAGCAGCTTGGCCATCAGGGTCCAAGAGACCCAGTACTTC | CASSLAIRVQETQYF
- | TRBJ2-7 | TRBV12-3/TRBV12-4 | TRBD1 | TGTGCCAGCAGGTACCGGGACAGGGGGTACGAGCAGTACTTC | CASRYRDRGYEQYF
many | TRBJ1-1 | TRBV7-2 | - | TGTGCCAGCAGCCCGCAATTTTCTAGGAACACTGAAGCTTTCTTT | CASSPQFSRNTEAFF
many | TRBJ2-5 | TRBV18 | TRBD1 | TGTGCCAGCTCACCACCTAGCGGGACAGGGGGCCAAGAGACCCAGTACTTC | CASSPPSGTGGQETQYF
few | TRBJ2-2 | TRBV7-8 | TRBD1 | TGTGCCAGCAGCTCTGGGGACAGTACCGGGGAGCTGTTTTTT | CASSSGDSTGELFF
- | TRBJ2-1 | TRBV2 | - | TGTGCCAGCAGTGAAGCAAGGGGGACTCGGAATGAGCAGTTCTTC | CASSEARGTRNEQFF
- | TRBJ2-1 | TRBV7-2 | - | TGTGCCAGCAGCCCAGGGGAGTCCTACAATGAGCAGTTCTTC | CASSPGESYNEQFF
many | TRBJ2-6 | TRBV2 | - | TGTGCCAGCCGGGGGTCCCCGACTGGGGCCAACGTCCTGACTTTC | CASRGSPTGANVLTF
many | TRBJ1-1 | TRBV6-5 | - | TGTGCCAGCAGTTACCTTCAATTTGGGCTGCATAACACTGAAGCTTTCTTT | CASSYLQFGLHNTEAFF
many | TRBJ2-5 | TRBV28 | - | TGTGCCAGCAGTTTAGGGGACACCAGTTTGGAGACCCAGTACTTC | CASSLGDTSLETQYF
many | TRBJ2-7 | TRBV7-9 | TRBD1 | TGTGCCAGCAGCTTAAGGCCAGGACAGGGGGATTTCGAGCAGTACTTC | CASSLRPGQGDFEQYF
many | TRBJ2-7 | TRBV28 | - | TGTGCCAGCAGTTTAGTGGGGGGAATCTACGAGCAGTACTTC | CASSLVGGIYEQYF
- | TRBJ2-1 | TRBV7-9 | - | TGTGCCAGCACCCTAGTTTCGGATGAGCAGTTCTTC | CASTLVSDEQFF
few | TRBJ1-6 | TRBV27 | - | TGTGCCAGCAGTTTTAGGAGACTGGGCATTTCACCCCTCCACTTT | CASSFRRLGISPLHF
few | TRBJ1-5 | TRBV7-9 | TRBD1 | TGTGCCAGCAGGCCGGACAGGGATAGCAATCAGCCCCAGCATTTT | CASRPDRDSNQPQHF
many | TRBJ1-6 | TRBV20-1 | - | TGCAGTGCTACCACGAGTGGTTCACCCCTCCACTTT | CSATTSGSPLHF
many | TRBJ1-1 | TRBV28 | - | TGTGCCAGCACATGGGGAGTGGGCACTGAAGCTTTCTTT | CASTWGVGTEAFF
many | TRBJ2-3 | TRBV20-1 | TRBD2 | TGCAGTGCCGGACTAGCGGGAGGGCCCCATACGCAGTATTTT | CSAGLAGGPHTQYF
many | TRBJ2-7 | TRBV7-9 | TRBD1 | TGTGCCAGTCAAGCAGGGGGCGGTTACGAGCAGTACTTC | CASQAGGGYEQYF
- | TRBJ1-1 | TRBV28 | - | TGTGCCAGCATCACTCTGAACACTGAAGCTTTCTTT | CASITLNTEAFF
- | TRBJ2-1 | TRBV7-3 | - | TGTGCCAGCAGCTTAGGACCACCGCACTCCTACAATGAGCAGTTCTTC | CASSLGPPHSYNEQFF
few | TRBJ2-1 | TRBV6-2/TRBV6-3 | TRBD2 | TGTGCCAGCAGTTACCCCAAAAGCGGGAGAATCAATGAGCAGTTCTTC | CASSYPKSGRINEQFF
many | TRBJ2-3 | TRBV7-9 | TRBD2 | TGTGCCAGCAGCTTTTTAGCGGGAGCAGAAGATACGCAGTATTTT | CASSFLAGAEDTQYF
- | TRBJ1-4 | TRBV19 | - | TGTGCCAGTAGATCCGGGGGACCAAATGAAAAACTGTTTTTT | CASRSGGPNEKLFF
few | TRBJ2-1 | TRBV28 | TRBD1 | TGTGCCAGCAACCTACAGGGGAGCAATGAGCAGTTCTTC | CASNLQGSNEQFF